This entry describes one T cell receptor (beta chain). Antigen unknown. Naive CD4 T cells, CD45RO-negative and CD62L-positive, were flow-sorted from PBMCs. TCRdb keeps only in-frame clones here, not all; method: immunoSEQ multiplex PCR. The repertoire includes around 74,000 clones, around 92% of them detected once, and more than 0.13% sits in the top ten. This record belongs to a study of human versus mouse CDR3 diversity and MHC coevolution. General observations from the study: Compared with mice, human CDR3s carried more deletions and insertions on average. By iCHAO1, human TCR beta clonotypes numbered roughly 1.7 million, the most. Clonal inequality was lowest in most of the three human donors.

This sequence was found in a person aged 25 to 69 in good health. Source material: naive CD4+ T cells from blood. Regarding subset: CD45RO-negative CD62L-positive naive CD4 T cells.

The CDR3, as DNA: TGTGCCAGCAGTCCGCGTCACGAGCAGTACTTC. Its translation is CASSPRHEQYF. V gene TRBV2 combines with J gene TRBJ2-7; D not resolved. Trimming removed 5 bases from V and 5 bases from J, with 7 bases in between. In germline, CDR1 is SNHLY, CDR2 FYNNEI. CDR3 size: 11 residues.